These T cell receptor beta chains were read from a single sample in a study of T-cell memory formation after mild COVID-19. Using its own MiXCR run on the 5' RACE reads, TCRdb lists one record per CDR3 protein. The top ten clones hold roughly a fifth of a sample with approximately 350,000 distinct CDR3 sequences, over 10% of them seen once. Sequences were obtained from PBMCs or a T cell subset sorted from them (not recorded which). Every receptor here comes from a man aged 18 to 35 who had mild COVID-19 (a few samples of this study predate the infection). Cell type and time point are not known. Each CDR3 is given with its conserved first and last residue. Each record gives: V gene, clone size, J gene, D gene, CDR3 protein, CDR3 DNA. The D gene is left open where the match is weak. Rows may omit the clone size; those that give it use once, few, many or a size class.

TRBV28,.,TRBJ1-2,.,CASSLTQHYGYTF,TGTGCCAGCAGTTTGACCCAGCACTATGGCTACACCTTC
TRBV12-3/TRBV12-4,.,TRBJ1-5,.,CASSLAGGNKQPQHF,TGTGCCAGCAGTTTAGCAGGGGGTAATAAACAGCCCCAGCATTTT
TRBV3-1,few,TRBJ2-7,.,CASSQAVEQYF,TGTGCCAGCAGCCAAGCGGTCGAGCAGTACTTC
TRBV19,.,TRBJ1-4,.,CASSAPADGNEKLFF,TGTGCCAGTAGTGCCCCGGCTGATGGTAATGAAAAACTGTTTTTT
TRBV6-6,many,TRBJ1-1,.,CASSYTSGDSAFF,TGTGCCAGCAGTTATACGTCCGGGGACTCGGCTTTCTTT
TRBV7-2,many,TRBJ2-7,.,CASSPTGGPYEQYF,TGTGCCAGCAGCCCGACTGGCGGCCCCTACGAGCAGTACTTC
TRBV10-3,.,TRBJ1-5,.,CAISEPGADNQPQHF,TGTGCCATCAGTGAGCCGGGGGCGGACAATCAGCCCCAGCATTTT
TRBV13,.,TRBJ1-2,.,CASSADRFQHAF,TGTGCCAGCAGCGCCGACAGGTTTCAGCACGCCTTC
TRBV5-1,.,TRBJ2-3,.,CASSSSYTQYF,TGCGCCAGCAGCTCCTCCTATACGCAGTATTTT
TRBV20-1,.,TRBJ2-7,TRBD2,CSARRTSGVEQYF,TGCAGTGCTAGGAGGACTAGCGGGGTCGAGCAGTACTTC
TRBV4-1,.,TRBJ1-5,TRBD1,CASSHVTGDSNQPQHF,TGCGCCAGCAGCCACGTGACAGGGGATAGCAATCAGCCCCAGCATTTT
TRBV27,.,TRBJ2-5,TRBD2,CASSLFGGLAGETQYF,TGTGCCAGCAGTTTATTCGGGGGACTAGCGGGGGAGACCCAGTACTTC
TRBV4-1,.,TRBJ1-2,.,CASSQDRGVYGYTF,TGCGCCAGCAGCCAAGATCGGGGGGTCTATGGCTACACCTTC
TRBV19,.,TRBJ1-5,.,CASRDRRQPQHF,TGTGCCAGTAGGGACAGACGGCAGCCCCAGCATTTT
TRBV11-2,few,TRBJ1-2,.,CASSLDRWGARGYTF,TGTGCCAGCAGCTTAGATCGGTGGGGAGCACGGGGCTACACCTTC
TRBV10-3,few,TRBJ2-4,.,CAISESGGRNIQYF,TGTGCCATCAGTGAGTCAGGGGGGAGAAACATTCAGTACTTC
TRBV7-9,few,TRBJ2-7,.,CASSLASGDEQYF,TGTGCCAGCAGCTTAGCGTCCGGGGACGAGCAGTACTTC
TRBV4-1,.,TRBJ1-6,TRBD1,CASSPIGTGDSPLHF,TGCGCCAGCAGCCCTATCGGGACAGGGGACTCACCCCTCCACTTT